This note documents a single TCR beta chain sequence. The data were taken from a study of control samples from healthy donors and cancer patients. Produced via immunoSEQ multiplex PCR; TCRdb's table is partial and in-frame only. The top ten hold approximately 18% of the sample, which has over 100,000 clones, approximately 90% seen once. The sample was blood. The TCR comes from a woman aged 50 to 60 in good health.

As DNA, the CDR3 is TGTGCCCTCGCCCCCCGGGGGGGACGGGGCAATGAGCAGTTCTTC. Residues: CALAPRGGRGNEQFF. The rearrangement joins TRBV5-4 to TRBJ2-1; 8 bases align to TRBD2. J lost 6 bases, V lost 10 bases, and 15 bases had no gene match. CDR1 SGHNT and CDR2 YYREEE come from the germline V gene (reference sequence). CDR3 length equals 15 residues.